The source of this T cell receptor beta chain is a study of blood T cell repertoires in COVID-19. Study at large: COVID-19 samples, acute and convalescent, were from the United States, Italy and Spain. PBMCs, B-cell-depleted T cells, or T cells were the source of the cDNA or gDNA that made up the material.

Germline-derived CDR1 and CDR2 are SEHNR and FQNEAQ (reference sequence). The V end lost 5 bases, the J end lost 1 base, and 8 bases lay between the germline ends. The CDR3 covers 14 residues. In the authors' workflow: Scientists estimated how many nucleated cells there were by amplifying reference gene primers. TCRdb keeps only in-frame clones here, not all; method: immunoSEQ multiplex PCR. D and trimming come from the DNA, and the V and J calls and clone size come from that table. This table holds 150,000 to 200,000 clones, around 82% found once. Sequenced sample: peripheral blood. The receptor comes from a human donor with acute or convalescent COVID-19. The donor label of this sample is uncertain. This chain uses TRBV7-9 with TRBJ2-2, with D possibly being TRBD2 (5 bases). The CDR3 spells CASSGGLNTGELFF. CDR3 sequence (DNA): TGTGCCAGCAGCGGAGGTCTGAACACCGGGGAGCTGTTTTTT.